The next 9 T cell receptor beta chains were all read from a single sample in a study of blood T cell repertoires in COVID-19. The protocol was immunoSEQ multiplex PCR, while the TCRdb copy is restricted to in-frame clones and leaves out a portion. The sample lists tens of thousands of clones, approximately 90% seen once, with around 5% in the top ten. The sample comprised peripheral blood. All receptors derive from a human donor in a cohort sampled during active COVID-19.

This clone occurred once. The V gene is TRBV4-3, the J gene TRBJ2-1; a possible D gene is TRBD2 (5 bases). Trimming shortened V by 0 bases and J by 0 bases, and 12 bases separated the two germline ends. The CDR3 sequence is 17 residues long. Germline loops: CDR1 LGHNA, CDR2 YSLEER. The chain's CDR3 is CASSQDPPGSSYNEQFF. Here the CDR3 DNA reads TGCGCCAGCAGCCAAGATCCTCCGGGGAGCTCCTACAATGAGCAGTTCTTC.

This clone was seen only a few times. This chain joins TRBV2 and TRBJ1-2; D is unclear. The V and J ends lost 2 bases and 3 bases respectively, with 4 bases between them. The germline V gene encodes CDR1 SNHLY and CDR2 FYNNEI. The CDR3 is 12 residues long. The CDR3 spells CASSEIDYGYTF. CDR3 in DNA: TGTGCCAGCAGTGAAATCGACTATGGCTACACCTTC. The full variable domain, in which reference TRBV2 and TRBJ1-2 provide the parts outside the CDR3, is EPEVTQTPSHQVTQMGQEVILRCVPISNHLYFYWYRQILGQKVEFLVSFYNNEISEKSEIFDDQFSVERPDGSNFTLKIRSTKLEDSAMYFCASSEIDYGYTFGSGTRLTVV.

The CDR3 reads CASSLETGADTQYF. The CDR3 bases are TGCGCCAGCAGCTTGGAGACAGGGGCCGATACGCAGTATTTT. The rearrangement uses TRBV5-1 and TRBJ2-3, with 8 positions matching TRBD1. CDR1 is SGHRS, CDR2 YFSETQ, per germline. The V and J ends lost 0 bases and 6 bases, in that order; junction bases with no gene match: 3. CDR3 length: 14 residues.

This clone occurred once. The rearrangement joins TRBV28 to TRBJ1-4; 9 bases line up with TRBD1. After removal of 3 bases from V and 5 bases from J, the junction contained 7 bases not matched to a gene. This CDR3 spans 16 amino acids. From germline, CDR1 is MDHEN and CDR2 SYDVKM. DNA for the CDR3: TGTGCCAGCAGTTTGCCCGGGACAGGGAGCAATGAAAAACTGTTTTTT. This sequence encodes CASSLPGTGSNEKLFF. The entire variable domain, with the rest obtained from reference TRBV28 and TRBJ1-4, is as follows: DVKVTQSSRYLVKRTGEKVFLECVQDMDHENMFWYRQDPGLGLRLIYFSYDVKMKEKGDIPEGYSVSREKKERFSLILESASTNQTSMYLCASSLPGTGSNEKLFFGSGTQLSVL.

V usage is TRBV6-5 and J usage is TRBJ1-6, with 7 positions matching TRBD1. After removal of 6 bases from V and 7 bases from J, the junction contained 3 bases not matched to a gene. In germline, CDR1 is MNHEY, CDR2 SVGAGI. This CDR3 region has 13 residues. The DNA for the CDR3 is TGTGCCAGCAGCGACAGGGTAAATTCACCCCTCCACTTT. Its protein is CASSDRVNSPLHF.

This chain uses TRBV7-2 with TRBJ1-5; weak D call: TRBD1 (6 bases). The CDR3 extends over 14 amino acids. The V gene lost 5 bases and the J gene lost 0 bases, with 8 bases spanning the gap. Germline V CDR1 and CDR2: SGHTA, FQGNSA. CDR3 loop: CASSPGASNQPQHF. The CDR3 nucleotides read TGTGCCAGCAGCCCAGGGGCTAGCAATCAGCCCCAGCATTTT.

This chain uses TRBV7-9 with TRBJ1-1; a weak D match, TRBD1 (6 bases). Looked up from germline, CDR1 is SEHNR and CDR2 is FQNEAQ (reference sequence). V dropped 5 bases and J dropped 1 base, with 11 bases sitting between them. The CDR3 contains 14 residues. Written as DNA, the CDR3 is TGTGCCAGCAGCCAGGGACACCCGAACACTGAAGCTTTCTTT. Translating it yields CASSQGHPNTEAFF.

The V and J genes are TRBV7-2 and TRBJ2-7; TRBD2 might be the D (5 bases). CDR3 length: 14 amino acids. The germline V gene encodes CDR1 SGHTA and CDR2 FQGNSA. The ends were cut back, 1 base at V and 2 bases at J, with 9 bases in the middle. CDR3 sequence (DNA): TGTGCCAGCAGCTTAGGGCTAGCCCCCTACGAGCAGTACTTC. Its translation: CASSLGLAPYEQYF.

The V and J genes are TRBV28 and TRBJ2-7; D call uncertain. Germline loops: CDR1 MDHEN, CDR2 SYDVKM. V shed 6 bases and J shed 5 bases, with 20 bases lying between them. This CDR3 has 15 residues. CDR3 sequence reads: CASSLPPTENDEQYF. The CDR3 DNA reads as TGTGCCAGCAGCTTACCCCCCACGGAGAACGACGAGCAGTACTTC.